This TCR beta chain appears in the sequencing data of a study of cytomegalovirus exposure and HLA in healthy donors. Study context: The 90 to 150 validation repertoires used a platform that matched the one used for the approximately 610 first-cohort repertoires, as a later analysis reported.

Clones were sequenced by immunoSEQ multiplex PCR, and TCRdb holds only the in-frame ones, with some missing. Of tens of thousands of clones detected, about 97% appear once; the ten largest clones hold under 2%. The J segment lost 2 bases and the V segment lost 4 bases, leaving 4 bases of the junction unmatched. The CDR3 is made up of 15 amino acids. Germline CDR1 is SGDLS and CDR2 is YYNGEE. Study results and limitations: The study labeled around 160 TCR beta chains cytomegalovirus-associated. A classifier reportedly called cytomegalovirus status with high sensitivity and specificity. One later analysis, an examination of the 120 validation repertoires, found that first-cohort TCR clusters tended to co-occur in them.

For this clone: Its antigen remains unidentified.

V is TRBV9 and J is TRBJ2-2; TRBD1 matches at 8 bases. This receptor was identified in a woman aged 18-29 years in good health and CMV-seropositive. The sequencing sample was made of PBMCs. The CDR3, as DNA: TGTGCCAGCAGCCCAGGGGGCGGAAACACCGGGGAGCTGTTTTTT. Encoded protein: CASSPGGGNTGELFF.